Sequencing of this T cell receptor (beta chain) was carried out in a study of blood T cell repertoires in COVID-19. On the study more broadly: Specimens from acute and convalescent COVID-19 originated in the United States, Italy and Spain.

The V and J ends lost 2 bases and 5 bases respectively, with 9 bases between them. The CDR3 contains 13 residues. CDR1 LNHDA and CDR2 SQIVND come from the germline V gene (reference sequence). Profiling relied on immunoSEQ multiplex PCR, and the TCRdb table lists in-frame clones only, not all of them. The sample holds about 150,000 clones, 79% seen once. The TCR sequence derives from a woman between 65 and 79 years old in a cohort exposed to, infected with or recovered from COVID-19 (not recorded which). The gene calls are TRBV19 and TRBJ2-5, with a tentative D call TRBD1 (6 bases). The sample was PBMCs or T cells enriched from blood (not recorded which). The CDR3: CASSINRAETQYF. The CDR3 bases are TGTGCCAGTAGTATAAACAGGGCCGAGACCCAGTACTTC.